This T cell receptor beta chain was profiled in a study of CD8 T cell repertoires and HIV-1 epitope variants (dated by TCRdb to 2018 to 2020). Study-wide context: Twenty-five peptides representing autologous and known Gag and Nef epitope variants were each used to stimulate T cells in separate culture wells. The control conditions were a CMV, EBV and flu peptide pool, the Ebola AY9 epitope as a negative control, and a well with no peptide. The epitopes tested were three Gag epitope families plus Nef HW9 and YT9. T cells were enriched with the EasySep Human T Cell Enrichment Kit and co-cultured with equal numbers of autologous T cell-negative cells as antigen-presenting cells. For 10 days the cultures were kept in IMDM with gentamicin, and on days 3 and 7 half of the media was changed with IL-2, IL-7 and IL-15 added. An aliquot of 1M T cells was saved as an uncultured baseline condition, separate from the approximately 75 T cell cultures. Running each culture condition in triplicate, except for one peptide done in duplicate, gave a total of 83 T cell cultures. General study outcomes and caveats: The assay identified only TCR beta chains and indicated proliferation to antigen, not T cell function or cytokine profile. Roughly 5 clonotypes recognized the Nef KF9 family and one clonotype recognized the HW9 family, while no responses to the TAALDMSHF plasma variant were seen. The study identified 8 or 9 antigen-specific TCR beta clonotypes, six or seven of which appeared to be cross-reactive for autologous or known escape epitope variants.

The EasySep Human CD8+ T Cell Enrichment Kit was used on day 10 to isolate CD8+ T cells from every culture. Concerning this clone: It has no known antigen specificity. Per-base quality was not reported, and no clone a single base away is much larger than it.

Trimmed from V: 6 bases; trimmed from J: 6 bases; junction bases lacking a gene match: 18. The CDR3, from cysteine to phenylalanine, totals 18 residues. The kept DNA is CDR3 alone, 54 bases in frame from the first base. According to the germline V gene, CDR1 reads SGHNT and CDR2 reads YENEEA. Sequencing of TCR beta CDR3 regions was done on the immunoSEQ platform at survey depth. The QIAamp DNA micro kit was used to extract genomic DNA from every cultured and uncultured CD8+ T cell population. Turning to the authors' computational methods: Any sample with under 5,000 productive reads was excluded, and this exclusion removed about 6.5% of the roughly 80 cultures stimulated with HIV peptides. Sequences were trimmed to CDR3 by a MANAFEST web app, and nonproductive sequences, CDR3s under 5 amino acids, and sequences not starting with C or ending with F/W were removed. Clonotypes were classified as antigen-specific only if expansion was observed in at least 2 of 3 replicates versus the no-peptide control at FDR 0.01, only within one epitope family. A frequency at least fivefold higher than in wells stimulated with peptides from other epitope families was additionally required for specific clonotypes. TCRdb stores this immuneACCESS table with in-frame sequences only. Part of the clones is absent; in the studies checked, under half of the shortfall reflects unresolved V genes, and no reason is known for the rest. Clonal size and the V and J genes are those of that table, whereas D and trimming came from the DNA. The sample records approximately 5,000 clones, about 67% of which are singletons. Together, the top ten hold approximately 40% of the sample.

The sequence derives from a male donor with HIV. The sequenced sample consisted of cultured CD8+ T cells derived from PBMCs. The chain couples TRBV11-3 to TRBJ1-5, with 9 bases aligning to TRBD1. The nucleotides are TGTGCCAGCAGATTTAGATTTGACAGGGGGATTGAAAGTCAGCCCCAGCATTTT. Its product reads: CASRFRFDRGIESQPQHF. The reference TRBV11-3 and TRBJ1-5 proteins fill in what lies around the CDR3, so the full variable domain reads EAGVVQSPRYKIIEKKQPVAFWCNPISGHNTLYWYLQNLGQGPELLIRYENEEAVDDSQLPKDRFSAERLKGVDSTLKIQPAELGDSAVYLCASRFRFDRGIESQPQHFGDGTRLSIL.